Below, 15 T cell receptor beta chains from the same sample are listed, as sequenced in a study of T cell responses to AZD1222 COVID-19 vaccine (dated by TCRdb to the early 2020s). The library was obtained by the immunoSEQ multiplex PCR assay. TCRdb provides this immuneACCESS table in a form limited to in-frame rearrangements. Some clones are lacking; in checked studies, under half of them reflect an unresolved V gene, and why the rest are absent is not known. Within this sample are 150,000 to 200,000 clones, with over 80% of them counted one time only. The ten largest clones represent roughly 6.5% of the sample. Reading the label with the study, this specimen's time point is: baseline before first vaccination. Sequences were derived from peripheral blood, sampled on day 0 of AZD1222 vaccination. These receptor sequences come from an adult in good health.

The CDR3 nucleotides read TGTGCCAGCAGCTTGGGGTCTGGCGGGAGCTCCTACAATGAGCAGTTCTTC. Its translation is CASSLGSGGSSYNEQFF. This chain links TRBV5-4 with TRBJ2-1; 7 bases map to TRBD2. The germline gives CDR1 SGHNT, CDR2 YYREEE (reference sequence). The CDR3 totals 17 residues. With V trimmed by 0 bases and J by 0 bases, 6 bases remained unmatched.

The chain links TRBV29-1 to TRBJ1-2; maybe TRBD1 (5 bases). Germline V lookup: CDR1 SQVTM, CDR2 ANQGSEA. The V end lost 4 bases, the J end lost 6 bases, and 12 bases lay between the germline ends. The CDR3 sequence is 12 residues long. CDR3 coding DNA: TGCAGCGTTGGAGACAGAGAAAATGGCTACACCTTC. It encodes CSVGDRENGYTF.

This chain connects TRBV21-1 to TRBJ1-2; the table's D call, TRBD1, was not checked against the DNA. TRBV21-1 is an annotated pseudogene. The CDR3 consists of 17 residues. CDR3 coding DNA: TGTGCCAGCAGCCAGAGACAGTGGGGATCCTTGGAGTATGGCTACACCTTC. It specifies CASSQRQWGSLEYGYTF.

This clone appeared a single time. The chain carries TRBV5-4 and TRBJ2-1, with D maybe TRBD2 (5 bases). The CDR3 runs to 14 residues. Trimming removed 4 bases at V and 4 bases at J, with 12 bases between. The V gene's germline CDR1 is SGHNT and CDR2 YYREEE (reference sequence). CDR3 sequence (DNA): TGTGCCAGCAGCCCGAGGGTCCTTTACAATGAGCAGTTCTTC. Protein: CASSPRVLYNEQFF.

The rearrangement links TRBV6-1 to TRBJ1-1; 10 positions agree with TRBD1. Losses at the gene ends were 1 base for V and 1 base for J; bases not matched to a gene: 9. The CDR3 spans 18 residues. CDR1 and CDR2 (germline): MNHNS, SASEGT. CDR3 residues: CASSEDLLRTGGNTEAFF. The CDR3 DNA reads as TGTGCCAGCAGTGAAGATTTGCTGAGGACAGGGGGGAACACTGAAGCTTTCTTT.

The chain is built from TRBV6-2 or TRBV6-3 and TRBJ2-7; 8 nucleotides match TRBD1. Germline trimming cut 2 bases from V and 4 bases from J; bases unmatched to any gene: 13. The germline V gene has CDR1 MNHEY and CDR2 SVGEGT. This CDR3 comprises 17 residues. CDR3 protein: CASSYRLTTGAPYEQYF. Here the CDR3 DNA reads TGTGCCAGCAGTTACCGGCTCACGACAGGGGCCCCATACGAGCAGTACTTC.

This chain connects TRBV15 to TRBJ1-2; D may be TRBD1 (6 bases). This CDR3 spans 14 amino acids. CDR1 is LNHNV and CDR2 is YYDKDF in the germline V gene (reference sequence). The V end lost 5 bases, the J end lost 6 bases, and 16 bases lay between the germline ends. CDR3 sequence: CATSGRQASHGYTF. CDR3 DNA sequence: TGTGCCACCAGCGGCCGACAGGCAAGTCATGGCTACACCTTC.

The chain carries TRBV7-2 and TRBJ1-4, with TRBD1 identical over 9 bases. CDR1 SGHTA and CDR2 FQGNSA come from the germline V gene. This CDR3 comprises 16 residues. The V gene end was trimmed by 4 bases and the J gene end by 5 bases; junction bases not matched to a gene: 8. The CDR3, as DNA: TGTGCCAGCAGCTACCGACCGGGACAGGGCAATGAAAAACTGTTTTTT. It codes for CASSYRPGQGNEKLFF.

Concerning this clone: The junction departs from the called germline gene at one end, perhaps through a read error. The chain uses TRBV5-1 and TRBJ2-7, with D unclear. The CDR3 has 14 residues. The V gene's germline CDR1 is SGHRS and CDR2 YFSETQ. The CDR3: CASSLGPSSYEQYF. The CDR3 DNA is TGCGCCAGCAGTTTGGGTCCCAGCTCCTACGAGCAGTACTTC.

The V and J genes are TRBV12-3 or TRBV12-4 and TRBJ1-2; D remains ambiguous. This CDR3 is built from 11 residues. Trimming pared 5 bases from V and 8 bases from J, leaving 9 bases between. The DNA of the CDR3 is TGTGCCAGCAGTAGACTGGAAGGCTACACCTTC. It is translated as CASSRLEGYTF.

This clone has only one observation. This sample also contains other DNA sequences that code for the same CDR3. V and J are TRBV28 and TRBJ2-3; D is possibly TRBD2 (5 bases). Germline CDR1 is MDHEN and CDR2 is SYDVKM. V was cut by 4 bases and J by 0 bases, with 8 bases left in between. The CDR3 loop spans 14 amino acids. The CDR3 reads CASSSGGSTDTQYF. In nucleotides, the CDR3 is TGTGCCAGCAGTTCAGGCGGGAGCACAGATACGCAGTATTTT.

This chain uses TRBV28 with TRBJ2-7; 9 bases align to TRBD1. The V and J ends lost 4 bases and 3 bases, in that order; junction bases with no gene match: 1. CDR3 length equals 13 residues. Germline lookup yields CDR1 MDHEN and CDR2 SYDVKM. The CDR3 loop is CASSSGQGYEQYF. CDR3 nucleotides: TGTGCCAGCAGTTCGGGACAGGGCTACGAGCAGTACTTC.

The chain uses TRBV28 and TRBJ1-6; a weak D match, TRBD1 (5 bases). CDR3 length: 13 amino acids. Germline assignment: CDR1 MDHEN and CDR2 SYDVKM. V was shortened by 5 bases and J by 7 bases, with 9 bases between the two germline ends. Here the CDR3 DNA reads TGTGCCAGCAGTAGGGGTTTAAATTCACCCCTCCACTTT. Translation: CASSRGLNSPLHF.

The gene calls are TRBV5-1 and TRBJ1-2; TRBD1 is a possible D gene (5 bases). Trimming shortened V by 0 bases and J by 11 bases, and 26 bases separated the two germline ends. Germline loops: CDR1 SGHRS, CDR2 YFSETQ. This CDR3 comprises 17 residues. The CDR3 sequence is CASSLVIAKGRGDRYTF. The CDR3, as DNA: TGCGCCAGCAGCTTGGTTATCGCCAAGGGGAGAGGGGATCGATACACCTTC.

This clone appeared a few times. The chain is built from TRBV4-2 and TRBJ2-3; 8 nucleotides align to TRBD1. This CDR3 comprises 16 residues. The trim removed 4 bases at V and 4 bases at J, leaving 10 bases unmatched. Germline V lookup: CDR1 LGHNA, CDR2 YNFKEQ. This CDR3 reads CASSPSRQGSADTQYF. The CDR3 coding sequence is TGTGCCAGCAGCCCCTCCAGACAGGGGTCCGCAGATACGCAGTATTTT.